These 3 T cell receptor beta chains originate from one sample sequenced in a study of regulatory T cells in long-lasting Graves disease. Building of the TCR beta libraries involved iRepertoire HTBI primers and Arm-PCR of CDR3 regions. TCRdb reanalysed the multiplex PCR reads using MiXCR and keeps one entry per CDR3 protein. The sample has about 430,000 distinct CDR3 sequences, 15% seen once; the top ten hold roughly 7.7%. The sample's time point: newly diagnosed GD, antithyroid drugs for less than 3 months. Researchers made the TCR library from RNA that was extracted from PBMCs. These data were also reused for a study on T cells in Graves' hyperthyroidism and ophthalmopathy.

The sequences come from peripheral blood mononuclear cells (PBMCs), collected at new diagnosis, from a patient treated with antithyroid drugs. The receptor set was obtained from a woman between 40 and 50 years old with Graves disease.

This clonotype was seen repeatedly, ten times or more. The rearrangement joins TRBV10-3 to TRBJ2-1; a possible D gene is TRBD2 (6 bases). Trimming took off 4 bases at V and 1 base at J, with 11 bases between the two ends. The CDR3 is 15 residues long. The germline gives CDR1 ENHRY, CDR2 SYGVKD. The CDR3 loop is CAISGGTLSYNEQFF. In nucleotides, the CDR3 is TGTGCCATCAGTGGGGGGACTCTATCCTACAATGAGCAGTTCTTC.

The gene calls are TRBV30 and TRBJ1-6, with TRBD1 as a possible D gene (6 bases). Between the trimmed V and J ends, which lost 4 bases and 5 bases, there was a span of 9 bases. Germline V gives CDR1 GTSNPN, CDR2 SVGIG (reference sequence). CDR3 length: 13 residues. The CDR3: CAWTGEHNSPLHF. The CDR3 nucleotides read TGTGCCTGGACAGGGGAACATAATTCACCCCTCCACTTT. The full variable domain, with the rest looked up from reference TRBV30 and TRBJ1-6, is SQTIHQWPATLVQPVGSPLSLECTVEGTSNPNLYWYRQAAGRGLQLLFYSVGIGQISSEVPQNLSASRPQDRQFILSSKKLLLSDSGFYLCAWTGEHNSPLHFGNGTRLTVT.

Ten or more counts support this clonotype. This chain uses TRBV3-1 with TRBJ2-2, with D perhaps TRBD1 (5 bases). Trimming removed 0 bases at V and 2 bases at J, with 10 bases between. The CDR3 has 16 amino acids. Germline V gene lookup returns CDR1 LGHDT and CDR2 YNNKEL (reference sequence). In nucleotides, the CDR3 is TGTGCCAGCAGCCAAGAAGGGGCCCGAAACACCGGGGAGCTGTTTTTT. Amino acid sequence: CASSQEGARNTGELFF.